The source of this T cell receptor beta chain is a study of blood T cell repertoires in COVID-19. Deletions cut 6 bases from V and 0 bases from J, with 18 bases between. The CDR3 loop spans 17 amino acids. Germline V gene sequence: CDR1 SNHLY, CDR2 FYNNEI. Sequencing used immunoSEQ multiplex PCR; TCRdb keeps in-frame clones, though not all of them. The sample contains 200,000 to 300,000 clones, 85% to 90% of which appear only once. The clonotype comes from a middle-aged woman who had recovered from COVID-19. The specimen sequenced was peripheral blood. The rearrangement links TRBV2 to TRBJ1-3, with a weak D call TRBD1 (6 bases). Here the CDR3 DNA reads TGTGCCAGCAGCTCCACGCCGGGACAACACTCTGGAAACACCATATATTTT. Translating gives CASSSTPGQHSGNTIYF.